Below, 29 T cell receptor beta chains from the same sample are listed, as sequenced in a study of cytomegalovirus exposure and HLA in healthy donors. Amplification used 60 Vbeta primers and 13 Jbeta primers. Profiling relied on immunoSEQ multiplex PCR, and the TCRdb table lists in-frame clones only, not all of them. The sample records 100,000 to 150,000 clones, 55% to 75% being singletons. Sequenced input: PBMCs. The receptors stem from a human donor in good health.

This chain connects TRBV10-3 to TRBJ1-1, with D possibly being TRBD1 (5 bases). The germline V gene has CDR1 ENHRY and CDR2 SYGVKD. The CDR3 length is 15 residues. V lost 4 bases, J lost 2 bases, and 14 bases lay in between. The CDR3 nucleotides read TGTGCCATCAGTGTTCAGGGTGATTTTAACACTGAAGCTTTCTTT. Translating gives CAISVQGDFNTEAFF.

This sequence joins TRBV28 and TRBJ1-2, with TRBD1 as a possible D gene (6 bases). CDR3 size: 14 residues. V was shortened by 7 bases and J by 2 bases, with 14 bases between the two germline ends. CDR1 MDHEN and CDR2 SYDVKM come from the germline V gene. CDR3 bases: TGTGCCAGCACCAGGGGAGGGTGGAACTATGGCTACACCTTC. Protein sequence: CASTRGGWNYGYTF.

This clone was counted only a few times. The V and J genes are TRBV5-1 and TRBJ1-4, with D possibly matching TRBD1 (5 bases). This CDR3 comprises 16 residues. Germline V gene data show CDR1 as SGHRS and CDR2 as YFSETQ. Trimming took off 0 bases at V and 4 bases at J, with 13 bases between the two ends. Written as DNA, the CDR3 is TGCGCCAGCAGCTTGGCCGCGGGGCAGTATAATGAAAAACTGTTTTTT. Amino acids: CASSLAAGQYNEKLFF.

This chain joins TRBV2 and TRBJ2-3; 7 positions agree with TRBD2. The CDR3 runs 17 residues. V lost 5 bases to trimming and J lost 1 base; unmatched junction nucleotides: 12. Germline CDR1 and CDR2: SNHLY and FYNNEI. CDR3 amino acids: CASSPGFLAERTDTQYF. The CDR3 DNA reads TGTGCCAGCAGTCCCGGTTTTCTAGCGGAACGCACAGATACGCAGTATTTT.

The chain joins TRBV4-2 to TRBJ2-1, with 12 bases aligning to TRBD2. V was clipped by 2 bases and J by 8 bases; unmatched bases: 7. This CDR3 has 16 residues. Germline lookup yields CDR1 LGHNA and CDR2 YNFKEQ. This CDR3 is CASSQIGLAGLDEQFF. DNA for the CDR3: TGTGCCAGCAGCCAAATTGGACTAGCGGGATTGGATGAGCAGTTCTTC.

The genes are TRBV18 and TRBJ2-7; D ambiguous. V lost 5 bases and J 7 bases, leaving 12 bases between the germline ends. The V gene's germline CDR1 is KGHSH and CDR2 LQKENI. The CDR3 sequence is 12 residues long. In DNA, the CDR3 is TGTGCCAGCTCATCTACCATGTCGGAGCAGTACTTC. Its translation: CASSSTMSEQYF.

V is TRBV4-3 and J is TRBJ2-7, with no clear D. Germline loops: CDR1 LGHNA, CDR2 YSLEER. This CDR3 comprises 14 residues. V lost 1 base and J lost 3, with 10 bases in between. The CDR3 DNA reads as TGCGCCAGCAGCCAAGGTCCCGGTATCTACGAGCAGTACTTC. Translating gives CASSQGPGIYEQYF.

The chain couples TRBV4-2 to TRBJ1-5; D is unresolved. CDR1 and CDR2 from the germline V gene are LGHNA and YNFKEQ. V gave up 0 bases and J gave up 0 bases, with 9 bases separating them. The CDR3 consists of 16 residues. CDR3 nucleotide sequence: TGTGCCAGCAGCCAAGACACAGTGAATAGCAATCAGCCCCAGCATTTT. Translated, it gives CASSQDTVNSNQPQHF.

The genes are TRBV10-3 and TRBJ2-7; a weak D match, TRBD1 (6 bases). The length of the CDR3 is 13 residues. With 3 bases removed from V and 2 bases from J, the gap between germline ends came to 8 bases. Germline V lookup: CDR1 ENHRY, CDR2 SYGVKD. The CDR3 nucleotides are TGTGCCATCAGTGAAAGGGGGACCTACGAGCAGTACTTC. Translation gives CAISERGTYEQYF.

The CDR3 DNA reads as TGCGCCAGCAGCCAAGGCCGACAGACAGGGGGAAACACCATATATTTT. Translated: CASSQGRQTGGNTIYF. The rearrangement links TRBV4-3 to TRBJ1-3; 7 bases match TRBD1. In germline, CDR1 is LGHNA, CDR2 YSLEER. The CDR3 consists of 16 residues. V gave up 1 base and J gave up 4 bases; unmatched junction bases: 7.

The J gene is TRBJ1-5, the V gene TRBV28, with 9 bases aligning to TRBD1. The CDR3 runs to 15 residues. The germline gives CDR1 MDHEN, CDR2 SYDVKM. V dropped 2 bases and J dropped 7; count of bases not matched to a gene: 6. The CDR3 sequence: CASSLGQGSWQPQHF. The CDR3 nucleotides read TGTGCCAGCAGTTTAGGACAGGGGAGTTGGCAGCCCCAGCATTTT.

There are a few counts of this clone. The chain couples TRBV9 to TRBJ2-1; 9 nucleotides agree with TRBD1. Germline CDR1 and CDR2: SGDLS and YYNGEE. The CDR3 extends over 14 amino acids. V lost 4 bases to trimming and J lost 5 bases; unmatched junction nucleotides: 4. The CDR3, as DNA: TGTGCCAGCAGCCGGGACAGGGTTGACAATGAGCAGTTCTTC. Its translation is CASSRDRVDNEQFF. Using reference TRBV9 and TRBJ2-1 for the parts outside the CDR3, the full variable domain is DSGVTQTPKHLITATGQRVTLRCSPRSGDLSVYWYQQSLDQGLQFLIQYYNGEERAKGNILERFSAQQFPDLHSELNLSSLELGDSALYFCASSRDRVDNEQFFGPGTRLTVL.

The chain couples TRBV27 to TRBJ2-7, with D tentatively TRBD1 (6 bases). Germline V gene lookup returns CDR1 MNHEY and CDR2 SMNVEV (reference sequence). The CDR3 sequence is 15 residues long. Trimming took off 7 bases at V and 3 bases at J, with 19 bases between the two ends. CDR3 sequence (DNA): TGTGCCAGCAAACTACAGGGCCCTGGACTCTACGAGCAGTACTTC. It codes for CASKLQGPGLYEQYF.

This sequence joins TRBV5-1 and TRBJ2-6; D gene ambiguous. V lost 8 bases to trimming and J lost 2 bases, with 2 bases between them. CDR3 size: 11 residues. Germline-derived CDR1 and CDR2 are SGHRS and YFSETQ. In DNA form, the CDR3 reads TGCGCCAGTACTGGGGCCAACGTCCTGACTTTC. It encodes CASTGANVLTF.

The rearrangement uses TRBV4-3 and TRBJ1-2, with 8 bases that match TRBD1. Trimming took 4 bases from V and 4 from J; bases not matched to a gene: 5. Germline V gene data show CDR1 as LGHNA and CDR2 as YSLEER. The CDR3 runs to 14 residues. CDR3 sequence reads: CASSRDTGGYGYTF. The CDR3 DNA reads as TGCGCCAGCAGCCGGGACACAGGGGGCTATGGCTACACCTTC.

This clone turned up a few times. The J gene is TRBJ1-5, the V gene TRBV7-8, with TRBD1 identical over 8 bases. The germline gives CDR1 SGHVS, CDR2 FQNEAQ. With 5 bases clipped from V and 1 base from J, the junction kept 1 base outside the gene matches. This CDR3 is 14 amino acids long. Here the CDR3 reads CASSRQGSNQPQHF. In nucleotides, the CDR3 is TGTGCCAGCAGCCGACAGGGGAGCAATCAGCCCCAGCATTTT.

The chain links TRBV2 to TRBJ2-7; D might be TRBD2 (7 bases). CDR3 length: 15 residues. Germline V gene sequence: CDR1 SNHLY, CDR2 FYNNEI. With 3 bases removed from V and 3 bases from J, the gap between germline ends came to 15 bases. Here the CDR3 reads CASSEEGGRGYEQYF. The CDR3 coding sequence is TGTGCCAGCAGTGAGGAGGGGGGGCGCGGCTACGAGCAGTACTTC.

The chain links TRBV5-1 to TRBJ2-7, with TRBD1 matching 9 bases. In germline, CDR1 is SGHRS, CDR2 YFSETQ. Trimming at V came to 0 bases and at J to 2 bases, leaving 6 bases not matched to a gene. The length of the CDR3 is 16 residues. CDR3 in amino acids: CASSLAGTGIPYEQYF. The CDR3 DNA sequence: TGCGCCAGCAGCTTGGCCGGGACAGGGATTCCCTACGAGCAGTACTTC.

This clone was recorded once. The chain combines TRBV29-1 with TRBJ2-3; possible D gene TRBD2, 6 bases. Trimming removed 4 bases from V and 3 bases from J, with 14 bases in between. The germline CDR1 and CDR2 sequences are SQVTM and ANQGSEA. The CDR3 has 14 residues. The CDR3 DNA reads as TGCAGCGTTGTTCCACGGGAGTGGACAGATACGCAGTATTTT. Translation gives CSVVPREWTDTQYF.

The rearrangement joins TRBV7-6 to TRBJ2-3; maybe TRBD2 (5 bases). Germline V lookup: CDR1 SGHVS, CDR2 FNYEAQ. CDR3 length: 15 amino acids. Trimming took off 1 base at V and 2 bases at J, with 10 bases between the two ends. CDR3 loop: CASSLGLASTDTQYF. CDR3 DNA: TGTGCCAGCAGCTTAGGGCTAGCCTCCACAGATACGCAGTATTTT.

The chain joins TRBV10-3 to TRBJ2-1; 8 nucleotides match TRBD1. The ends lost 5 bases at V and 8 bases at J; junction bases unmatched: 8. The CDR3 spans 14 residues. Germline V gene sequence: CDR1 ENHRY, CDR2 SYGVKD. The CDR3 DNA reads TGTGCCATCAGTCCAGGGGGCGCAGGTGATGAGCAGTTCTTC. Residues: CAISPGGAGDEQFF.

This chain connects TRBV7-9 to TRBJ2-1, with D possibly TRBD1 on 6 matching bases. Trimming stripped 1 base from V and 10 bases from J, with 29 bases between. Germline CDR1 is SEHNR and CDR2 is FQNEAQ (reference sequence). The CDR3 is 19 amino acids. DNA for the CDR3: TGTGCCAGCAGCTTAGGTCACAGGGCCTCCTCGCCCCGGGCAGGGGAGCAGTTCTTC. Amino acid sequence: CASSLGHRASSPRAGEQFF. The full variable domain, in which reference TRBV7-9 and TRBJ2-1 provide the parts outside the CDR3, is DTGVSQNPRHKITKRGQNVTFRCDPISEHNRLYWYRQTLGQGPEFLTYFQNEAQLEKSRLLSDRFSAERPKGSFSTLEIQRTEQGDSAMYLCASSLGHRASSPRAGEQFFGPGTRLTVL.

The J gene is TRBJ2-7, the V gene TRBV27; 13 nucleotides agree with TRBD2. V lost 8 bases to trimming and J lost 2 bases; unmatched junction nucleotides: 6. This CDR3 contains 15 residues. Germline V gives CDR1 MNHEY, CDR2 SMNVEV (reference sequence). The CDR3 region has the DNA TGTGCCAGCGAAAGGACTAGCGGGGGACCCTACGAGCAGTACTTC. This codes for CASERTSGGPYEQYF.

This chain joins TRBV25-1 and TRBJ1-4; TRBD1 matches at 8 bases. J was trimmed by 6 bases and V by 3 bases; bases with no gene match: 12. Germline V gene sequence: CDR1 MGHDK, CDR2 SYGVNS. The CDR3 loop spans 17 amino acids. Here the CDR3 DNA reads TGTGCCAGCAGTGACCACACCGGACAGGGCTCCTATGAAAAACTGTTTTTT. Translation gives CASSDHTGQGSYEKLFF.

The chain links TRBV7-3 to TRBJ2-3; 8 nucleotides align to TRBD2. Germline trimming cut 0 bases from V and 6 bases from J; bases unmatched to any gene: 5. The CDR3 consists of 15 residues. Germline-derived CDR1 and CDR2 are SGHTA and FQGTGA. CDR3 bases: TGTGCCAGCAGCTTAACCGGGACTAGTTCCGATACGCAGTATTTT. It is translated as CASSLTGTSSDTQYF.

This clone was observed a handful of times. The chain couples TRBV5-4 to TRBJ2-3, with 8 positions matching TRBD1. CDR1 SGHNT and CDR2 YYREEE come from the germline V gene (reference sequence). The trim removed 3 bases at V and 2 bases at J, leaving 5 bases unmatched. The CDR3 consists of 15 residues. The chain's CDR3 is CASSSGDRLTDTQYF. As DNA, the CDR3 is TGTGCCAGCAGCTCGGGGGACAGGCTCACAGATACGCAGTATTTT.

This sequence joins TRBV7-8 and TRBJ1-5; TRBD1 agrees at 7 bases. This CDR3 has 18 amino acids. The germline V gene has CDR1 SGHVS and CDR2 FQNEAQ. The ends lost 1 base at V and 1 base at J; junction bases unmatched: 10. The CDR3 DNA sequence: TGTGCCAGCAGCTTAGGGAGGGACAGCGCGACGAGCAATCAGCCCCAGCATTTT. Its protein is CASSLGRDSATSNQPQHF.

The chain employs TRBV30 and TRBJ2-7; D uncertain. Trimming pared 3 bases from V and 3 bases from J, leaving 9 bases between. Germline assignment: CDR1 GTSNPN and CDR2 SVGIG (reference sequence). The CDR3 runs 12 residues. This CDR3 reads CAWRGRHYEQYF. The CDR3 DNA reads TGTGCCTGGAGGGGCAGGCACTACGAGCAGTACTTC.

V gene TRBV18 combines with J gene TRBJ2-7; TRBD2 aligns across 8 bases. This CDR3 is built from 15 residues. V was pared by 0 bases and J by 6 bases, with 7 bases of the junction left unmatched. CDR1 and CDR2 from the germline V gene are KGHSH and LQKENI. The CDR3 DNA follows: TGTGCCAGCTCACCACCGTTGGCGGGGGGCCCCGAGCAGTACTTC. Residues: CASSPPLAGGPEQYF.